This note documents a single T cell receptor beta chain sequence. These data are taken from a study of blood T cell repertoires in COVID-19. Study-level information: Researchers got acute and convalescent COVID-19 samples from the United States, Italy and Spain. PBMCs, B-cell-depleted T cells, or T cells were the source of the cDNA or gDNA that made up the material.

Patients from Seattle were sampled longitudinally, starting during active infection. The V gene lost 7 bases and the J gene lost 3 bases, with 16 bases spanning the gap. This CDR3 spans 16 amino acids. In germline, CDR1 is LNHDA, CDR2 SQIVND (reference sequence). Per the authors' pipeline: For nucleated cells, counts were estimated from reference gene primer amplification. Profiled with immunoSEQ multiplex PCR; TCRdb holds only in-frame clones, not every one. That table is the source of V, J and clone size, and D and trimming were worked out from the DNA. The table has about 260,000 clones, about nine tenths seen once.

Sequenced sample: peripheral blood. The receptor comes from a woman aged 25-40 years with COVID-19, enrolled during active disease. The chain has TRBV19 and TRBJ2-6, with D possibly being TRBD1 (6 bases). The CDR3 reads CASTQRSQGGANVLTF. The CDR3 bases are TGTGCCAGTACCCAAAGGTCACAGGGTGGGGCCAACGTCCTGACTTTC. Full variable domain (outside the CDR3, taken from reference TRBV19 and TRBJ2-6): DGGITQSPKYLFRKEGQNVTLSCEQNLNHDAMYWYRQDPGQGLRLIYYSQIVNDFQKGDIAEGYSVSREKKESFPLTVTSAQKNPTAFYLCASTQRSQGGANVLTFGAGSRLTVL.